This TCR beta chain was observed in a study of T cells in Graves' hyperthyroidism and ophthalmopathy. The cohort's ophthalmopathy patients, a group with duration under 3 months, had a Clinical Activity Score of at least 3 and a NOSPECS grade of at least 4. Isolation of PBMCs was performed on around 9.3 ml fresh peripheral blood. The investigators amplified TCR beta CDR3 regions from RNA transcripts. A set of HTBI primers served as the primers for a first-round RT-PCR of the TCR CDR3. Via MiXCR, TCRdb re-called the multiplex PCR reads, giving one row per CDR3 protein. The profile shows about 530,000 distinct CDR3 sequences, roughly a sixth of them singletons. V was clipped by 2 bases and J by 0 bases; unmatched bases: 20. In germline, CDR1 is LGHNT, CDR2 FRNRAP. The CDR3 contains 22 residues.

Sequenced input: blood. The sequence derives from a woman between 18 and 30 years old with Graves' ophthalmopathy. The chain combines TRBV12-5 with TRBJ2-2; 8 positions match TRBD1. CDR3 sequence reads: CASGLRAARGLEGVPNTGELFF. The CDR3 bases are TGTGCTAGTGGTTTGAGAGCCGCCAGGGGGCTTGAGGGGGTCCCGAACACCGGGGAGCTGTTTTTT.